A single sample gave rise to the 2 T cell receptor beta chains below, sequenced in a study of T cells in Graves' hyperthyroidism and ophthalmopathy (dated 2019 in TCRdb). Receptor amplification or capture employed multiplex PCR. The data were produced on an Illumina HiSeq 2000. The TCR beta CDR3 regions were amplified from RNA transcripts. A first-round RT-PCR of the TCR CDR3 used the HTBI primer set with the Qiagen OneStep RT-PCR kit. TCRdb handled the public reads itself, with Q25 trimming in fastp and clone calling in MiXCR, and kept productive beta chains. For every CDR3 protein sequence, its rows merge into one entry that carries the most common genes and DNA. Here the sample has about 510,000 distinct CDR3 sequences; approximately 15% occur a single time. The ten top clones hold around 13% of the sample. Source material: blood. Source of these receptors: a middle-aged woman with Graves' hyperthyroidism.

This clonotype was picked up many times. The chain carries TRBV20-1 and TRBJ2-1; D is undetermined. V gave up 0 bases and J gave up 2 bases, with 14 bases separating them. The V gene's germline CDR1 is DFQATT and CDR2 SNEGSKA (reference sequence). The CDR3 contains 16 residues. The CDR3 is CSARDLREAPYNEQFF. CDR3 bases: TGCAGTGCTAGAGATCTCCGAGAAGCCCCCTACAATGAGCAGTTCTTC.

This clonotype was seen many times. This rearrangement joins TRBV20-1 to TRBJ2-1, with TRBD2 as a possible D gene (6 bases). The CDR3 has 14 amino acids. Deletions cut 1 base from V and 6 bases from J, with 13 bases between. Germline CDR1 and CDR2: DFQATT and SNEGSKA (reference sequence). For the CDR3, the DNA is TGCAGTGCTAGAGTGGGCCTTAGCGGCAATGAGCAGTTCTTC. Its translation: CSARVGLSGNEQFF.